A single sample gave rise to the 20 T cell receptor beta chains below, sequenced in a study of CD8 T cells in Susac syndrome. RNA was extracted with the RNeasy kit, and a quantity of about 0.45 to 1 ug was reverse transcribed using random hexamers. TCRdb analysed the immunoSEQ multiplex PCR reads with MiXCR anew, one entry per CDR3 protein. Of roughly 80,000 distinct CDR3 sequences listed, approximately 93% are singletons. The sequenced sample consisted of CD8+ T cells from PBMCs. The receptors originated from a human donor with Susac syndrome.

The CDR3 DNA follows: TGCAGCGCTAGCGGGGGGATAAGGGGGGAGCAGTTCTTC. Translated: CSASGGIRGEQFF. This rearrangement joins TRBV29-1 to TRBJ2-1; 11 bases agree with TRBD2. Trimming at V came to 7 bases and at J to 10 bases, leaving 9 bases not matched to a gene. Germline V CDR1 and CDR2: SQVTM, ANQGSEA. The CDR3 is 13 residues long.

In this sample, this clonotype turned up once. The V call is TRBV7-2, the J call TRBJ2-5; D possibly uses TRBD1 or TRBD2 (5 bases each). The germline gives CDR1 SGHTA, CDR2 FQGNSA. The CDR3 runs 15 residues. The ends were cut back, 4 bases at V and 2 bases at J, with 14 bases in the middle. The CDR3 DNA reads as TGTGCCAGCAGCTACCCTGGGACGGAGCAAGAGACCCAGTACTTC. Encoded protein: CASSYPGTEQETQYF.

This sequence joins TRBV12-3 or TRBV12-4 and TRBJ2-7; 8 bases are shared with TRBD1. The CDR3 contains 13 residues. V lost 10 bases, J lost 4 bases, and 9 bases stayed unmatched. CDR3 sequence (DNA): TGTGCCATCACCAGCGACAGGGGATACGAGCAGTACTTC. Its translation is CAITSDRGYEQYF.

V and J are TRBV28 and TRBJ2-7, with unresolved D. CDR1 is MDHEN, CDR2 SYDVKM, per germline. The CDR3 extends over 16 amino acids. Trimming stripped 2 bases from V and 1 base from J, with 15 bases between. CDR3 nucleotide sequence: TGTGCCAGCAGTTTAGGAGTGACGGCCCTATCCTACGAGCAGTACTTC. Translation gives CASSLGVTALSYEQYF.

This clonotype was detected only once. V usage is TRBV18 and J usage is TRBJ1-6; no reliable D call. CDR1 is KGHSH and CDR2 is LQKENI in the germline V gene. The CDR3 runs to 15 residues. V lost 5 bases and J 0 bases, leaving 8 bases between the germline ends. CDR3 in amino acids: CASSDDRSYNSPLHF. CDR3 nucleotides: TGTGCCAGCTCAGACGACCGCTCCTATAATTCACCCCTCCACTTT.

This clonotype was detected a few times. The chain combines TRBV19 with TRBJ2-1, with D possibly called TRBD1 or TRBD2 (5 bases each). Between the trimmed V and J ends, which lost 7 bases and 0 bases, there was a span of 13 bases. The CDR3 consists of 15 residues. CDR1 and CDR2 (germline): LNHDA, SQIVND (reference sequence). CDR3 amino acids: CASKVGAHSYNEQFF. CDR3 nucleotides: TGTGCCAGTAAGGTCGGGGCCCACTCCTACAATGAGCAGTTCTTC.

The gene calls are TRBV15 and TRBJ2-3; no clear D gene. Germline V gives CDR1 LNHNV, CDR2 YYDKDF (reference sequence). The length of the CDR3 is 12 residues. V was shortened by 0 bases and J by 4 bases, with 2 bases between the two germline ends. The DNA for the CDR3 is TGTGCCACCAGCAGAGATGCAGATACGCAGTATTTT. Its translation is CATSRDADTQYF.

CDR3 protein: CASSQAGTGKYEQYF. The CDR3 nucleotides read TGTGCCAGCAGCCAAGCCGGGACAGGGAAATACGAGCAGTACTTC. The chain recombines TRBV3-1 with TRBJ2-7, with 9 bases identical to TRBD1. The CDR3 runs 15 residues. Unmatched junction bases numbered 5, after V lost 1 base and J lost 4 bases. Germline CDR1 is LGHDT and CDR2 is YNNKEL (reference sequence).

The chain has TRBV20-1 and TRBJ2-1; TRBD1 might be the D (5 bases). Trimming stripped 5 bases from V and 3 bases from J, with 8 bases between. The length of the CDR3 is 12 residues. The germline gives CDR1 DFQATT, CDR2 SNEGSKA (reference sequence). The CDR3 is CSALDNYNEQFF. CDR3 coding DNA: TGCAGTGCTTTGGACAACTACAATGAGCAGTTCTTC.

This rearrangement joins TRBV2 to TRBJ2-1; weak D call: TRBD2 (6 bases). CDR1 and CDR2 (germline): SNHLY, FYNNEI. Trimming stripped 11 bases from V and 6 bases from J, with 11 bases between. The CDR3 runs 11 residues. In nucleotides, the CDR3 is TGTGCCTCGTTGGGGGGCAATGAGCAGTTCTTC. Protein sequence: CASLGGNEQFF. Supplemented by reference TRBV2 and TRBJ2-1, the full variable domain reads EPEVTQTPSHQVTQMGQEVILRCVPISNHLYFYWYRQILGQKVEFLVSFYNNEISEKSEIFDDQFSVERPDGSNFTLKIRSTKLEDSAMYFCASLGGNEQFFGPGTRLTVL.

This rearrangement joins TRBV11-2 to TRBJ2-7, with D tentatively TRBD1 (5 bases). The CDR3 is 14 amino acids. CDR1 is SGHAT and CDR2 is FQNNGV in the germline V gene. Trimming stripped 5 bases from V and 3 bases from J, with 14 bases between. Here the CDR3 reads CASSLWTSNYEQYF. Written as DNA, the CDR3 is TGTGCCAGCAGCCTATGGACATCGAACTACGAGCAGTACTTC. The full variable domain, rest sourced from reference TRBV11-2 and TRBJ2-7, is EAGVAQSPRYKIIEKRQSVAFWCNPISGHATLYWYQQILGQGPKLLIQFQNNGVVDDSQLPKDRFSAERLKGVDSTLKIQPAKLEDSAVYLCASSLWTSNYEQYFGPGTRLTVT.

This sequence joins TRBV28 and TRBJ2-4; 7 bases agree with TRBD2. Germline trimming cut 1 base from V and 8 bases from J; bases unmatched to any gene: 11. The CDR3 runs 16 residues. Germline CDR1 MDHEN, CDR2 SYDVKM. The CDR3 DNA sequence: TGTGCCAGCAGTTTATCGCCTAGCGGTGAGGACGACATTCAGTACTTC. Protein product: CASSLSPSGEDDIQYF.

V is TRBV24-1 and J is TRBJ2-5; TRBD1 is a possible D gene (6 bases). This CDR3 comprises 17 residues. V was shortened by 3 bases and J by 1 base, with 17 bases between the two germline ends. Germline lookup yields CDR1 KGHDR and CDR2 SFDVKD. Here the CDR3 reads CATSDGARGRGQETQYF. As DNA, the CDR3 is TGTGCCACCAGTGATGGCGCCAGGGGAAGGGGCCAAGAGACCCAGTACTTC.

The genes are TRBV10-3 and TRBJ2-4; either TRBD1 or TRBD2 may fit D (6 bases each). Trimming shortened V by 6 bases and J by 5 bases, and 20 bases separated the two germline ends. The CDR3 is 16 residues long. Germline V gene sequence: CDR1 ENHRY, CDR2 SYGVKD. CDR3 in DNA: TGTGCCATCAGCCCCGGGGGCTCGGGGACTCAAAACATTCAGTACTTC. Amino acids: CAISPGGSGTQNIQYF.

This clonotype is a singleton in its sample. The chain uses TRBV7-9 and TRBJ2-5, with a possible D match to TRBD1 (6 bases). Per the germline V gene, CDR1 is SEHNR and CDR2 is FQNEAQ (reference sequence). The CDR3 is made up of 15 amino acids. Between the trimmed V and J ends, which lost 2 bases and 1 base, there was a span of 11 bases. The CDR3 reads CASSLTQDSQETQYF. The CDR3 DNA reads TGTGCCAGCAGCTTAACCCAGGACAGCCAAGAGACCCAGTACTTC.

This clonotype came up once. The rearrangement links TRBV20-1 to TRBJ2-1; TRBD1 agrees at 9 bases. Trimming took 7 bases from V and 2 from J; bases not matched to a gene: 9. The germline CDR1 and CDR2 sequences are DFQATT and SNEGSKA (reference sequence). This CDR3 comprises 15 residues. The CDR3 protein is CSVRTGQGPYNEQFF. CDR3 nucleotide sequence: TGCAGTGTTCGGACCGGACAGGGGCCCTACAATGAGCAGTTCTTC.

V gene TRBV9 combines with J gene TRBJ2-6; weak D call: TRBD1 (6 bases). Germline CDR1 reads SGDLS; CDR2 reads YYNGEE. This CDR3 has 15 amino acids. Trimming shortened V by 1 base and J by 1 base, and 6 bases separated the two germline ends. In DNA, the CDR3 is TGTGCCAGCAGCGTAACAGGGTCTGGGGCCAACGTCCTGACTTTC. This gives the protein CASSVTGSGANVLTF.

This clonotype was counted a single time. The CDR3, as DNA: TGTGCCAGCAGCTTGGCAGGGGTGGATCAGCCCCAGCATTTT. Protein: CASSLAGVDQPQHF. The V call is TRBV5-6, the J call TRBJ1-5, with D possibly matching TRBD1 (6 bases). V was cut by 0 bases and J by 5 bases, with 9 bases left in between. CDR1 is SGHDT, CDR2 YYEEEE, per germline. This CDR3 has 14 amino acids. The full variable domain, its missing parts supplied by reference TRBV5-6 and TRBJ1-5, is DAGVTQSPTHLIKTRGQQVTLRCSPKSGHDTVSWYQQALGQGPQFIFQYYEEEERQRGNFPDRFSGHQFPNYSSELNVNALLLGDSALYLCASSLAGVDQPQHFGDGTRLSIL.

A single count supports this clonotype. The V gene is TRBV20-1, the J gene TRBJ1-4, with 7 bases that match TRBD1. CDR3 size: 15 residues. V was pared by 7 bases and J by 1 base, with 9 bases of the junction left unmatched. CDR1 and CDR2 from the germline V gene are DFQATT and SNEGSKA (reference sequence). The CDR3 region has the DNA TGCAGTGTTGAGGACAGGTGGGGAACTAATGAAAAACTGTTTTTT. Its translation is CSVEDRWGTNEKLFF.

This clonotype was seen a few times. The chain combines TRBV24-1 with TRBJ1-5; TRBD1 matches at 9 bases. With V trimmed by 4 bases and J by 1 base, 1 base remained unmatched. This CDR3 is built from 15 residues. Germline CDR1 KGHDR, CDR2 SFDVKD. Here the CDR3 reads CATSEGQGSNQPQHF. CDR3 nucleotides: TGTGCCACCAGTGAAGGACAGGGGAGCAATCAGCCCCAGCATTTT.